This T cell receptor (beta chain) was captured by sequencing in a study of blood T cell repertoires in COVID-19. Background on the study: Both acute and convalescent COVID-19 samples were obtained from the United States, Italy and Spain. In each case, the material was cDNA or gDNA derived from T cells, B-cell-depleted T cells, or PBMCs.

CDR3 length equals 15 residues. The V and J ends lost 4 bases and 3 bases respectively, with 14 bases between them. Germline V CDR1 and CDR2: SGHRS, YFSETQ. Per the original methods: Amplification from reference gene primers served as the basis for estimated nucleated cell counts. The protocol was immunoSEQ multiplex PCR, while the TCRdb copy is restricted to in-frame clones and leaves out a portion. The V and J calls and clone size are taken from that table; D and trimming were inferred from the DNA. Here the sample spans roughly 130,000 clones, about 87% being singletons. The rearrangement joins TRBV5-1 to TRBJ1-5; D possibly corresponds to TRBD1 (5 bases). Sequenced input: peripheral blood. This sequence originates from a woman aged 55-75 years with acute or convalescent COVID-19. Written as DNA, the CDR3 is TGCGCCAGCAGCCTCGACAGTCCTTACAATCAGCCCCAGCATTTT. Protein sequence: CASSLDSPYNQPQHF.